This TCR beta chain was obtained from a study of technical replicates of blood from a handful of donors (dated by TCRdb to about 2017). The library relied on the immunoSEQ multiplex PCR assay. TCRdb re-hosts the immuneACCESS table, in-frame sequences only. Its copies lack some clones; in the studies checked, an unresolved V gene accounts for under half of them, and the cause for the rest is not known. The sample contains roughly 66,000 clones, around 88% of them found a single time. The leading ten clones occupy approximately 5.1% of the sample. About this clone itself: The antigen it recognizes is unknown. It has no much larger one-base neighbor in the sample; base qualities were not kept.

Sequenced sample: PBMCs. The clonotype was recovered from a human donor in good health. Some clones in this sample may be carry-over from other donors' samples.

The nucleotides read TGTGCCAGCAGCGCCGATGCCGGGACAGGGGGCTATGGCTACACCTTC. Protein translation: CASSADAGTGGYGYTF. The V and J segments used are TRBV9 and TRBJ1-2; 11 bases in the middle match TRBD1. The germline V end is reduced by 3 bases and the J end by 4 bases; junction bases left unmatched: 8. In the germline V gene, CDR1 corresponds to SGDLS and CDR2 to YYNGEE. Including the terminal cysteine and phenylalanine, the CDR3 comprises 16 residues. Only the CDR3 part of the read is kept: 48 bases, read in frame from the first base.